This passage covers 13 T cell receptor beta chains from one sample sequenced in a study of cytomegalovirus exposure and HLA in healthy donors. PCR primers comprised 60 Vbeta and 13 Jbeta primers. The protocol was immunoSEQ multiplex PCR, while the TCRdb copy is restricted to in-frame clones and leaves out a portion. The table includes about 170,000 clones, around 80% detected once. Sequenced input: PBMCs. The receptors shown here come from a woman between 50 and 59 years old in good health and CMV-seropositive.

The chain links TRBV9 to TRBJ2-1; 7 bases agree with TRBD2. The CDR3 loop spans 14 amino acids. V dropped 3 bases and J dropped 9; count of bases not matched to a gene: 9. Per the germline V gene, CDR1 is SGDLS and CDR2 is YYNGEE. Written as DNA, the CDR3 is TGTGCCAGCAGCGCCCTCGGTTGGGGGGGTGAGCAGTTCTTC. Its protein product is CASSALGWGGEQFF.

A remark on this clone: The junction does not match germline at one end; this may be a read error. The chain is built from TRBV7-7 and TRBJ2-1, with TRBD2 as a possible D gene (6 bases). This CDR3 has 14 amino acids. CDR1 and CDR2 (germline): SSHAT, FNYEAQ (reference sequence). DNA of the CDR3: TGTGCTAGCAGCTTAGCTGCGGGGCGCGATGAGCAGTTCTTC. It is translated as CASSLAAGRDEQFF.

The V call is TRBV14, the J call TRBJ2-7; no firm D call. The CDR3 totals 12 residues. V was clipped by 5 bases and J by 0 bases, with 5 bases between them. From germline, CDR1 is SGHDN and CDR2 FVKESK. The CDR3, as DNA: TGTGCCAGCAGCGGAGCCTCCTACGAGCAGTACTTC. Translation gives CASSGASYEQYF.

The CDR3 nucleotides read TGTGCCAGCAGTGCCTCCGGGACTTTTACCTACGAGCAGTACTTC. This codes for CASSASGTFTYEQYF. The chain combines TRBV25-1 with TRBJ2-7; tentative D call: TRBD2 (6 bases). The CDR3 extends over 15 amino acids. CDR1 MGHDK and CDR2 SYGVNS come from the germline V gene. Trimming shortened V by 4 bases and J by 2 bases, and 15 bases separated the two germline ends.

The gene calls are TRBV5-1 and TRBJ1-1; weak D call: TRBD1 (5 bases). The CDR3 covers 14 residues. V was pared by 4 bases and J by 3 bases, with 13 bases between. Germline V gene sequence: CDR1 SGHRS, CDR2 YFSETQ. DNA for the CDR3: TGCGCCAGCAGCCCACTACAGGTTCACACTGAAGCTTTCTTT. Its translation: CASSPLQVHTEAFF.

This clone was observed a single time. The rearrangement links TRBV30 to TRBJ2-7; a weak D match, TRBD1 (5 bases). The V end lost 5 bases, the J end lost 3 bases, and 11 bases lay between the germline ends. The CDR3 is made up of 12 amino acids. CDR1 GTSNPN and CDR2 SVGIG come from the germline V gene (reference sequence). CDR3 DNA: TGTGCCTGGCAGGACAACTACTACGAGCAGTACTTC. This translates into CAWQDNYYEQYF.

The chain recombines TRBV7-2 with TRBJ1-3, with D uncertain. V was pared by 5 bases and J by 6 bases, with 11 bases between. This CDR3 is built from 13 residues. The germline CDR1 and CDR2 sequences are SGHTA and FQGNSA. CDR3 DNA: TGTGCCAGCAGCCCGGGAGCCCCAAACACCATATATTTT. It is translated as CASSPGAPNTIYF.

V usage is TRBV28 and J usage is TRBJ1-1, with no clear D. CDR1 is MDHEN and CDR2 is SYDVKM in the germline V gene. CDR3 size: 15 residues. The germline V and J ends were trimmed by 8 bases and 1 base, with 17 bases remaining between them. DNA for the CDR3: TGTGCCAGCGGTATGCCACCCTCGGGGAACACTGAAGCTTTCTTT. This gives the protein CASGMPPSGNTEAFF.

The J gene is TRBJ2-1, the V gene TRBV5-4; D might be TRBD2 (7 bases). Trimming removed 4 bases from V and 1 base from J, with 18 bases in between. Per germline, CDR1 SGHNT and CDR2 YYREEE (reference sequence). The CDR3 is 17 amino acids. The CDR3 DNA reads as TGTGCCAGCAGCCGTTGGGGGGGGCAAAGATCCTACAATGAGCAGTTCTTC. It translates to CASSRWGGQRSYNEQFF.

The gene calls are TRBV28 and TRBJ1-1; 7 positions agree with TRBD1. The CDR3 is 15 residues long. The V and J ends lost 2 bases and 10 bases, in that order; junction bases with no gene match: 13. CDR1 MDHEN and CDR2 SYDVKM come from the germline V gene. The CDR3 sequence is CASSLRKGGPLRAFF. DNA of the CDR3: TGTGCCAGCAGTTTACGAAAAGGGGGCCCATTACGAGCTTTCTTT.

This clone was counted between two and nine times. The chain's CDR3 is CASSTGVVGANVLTF. The CDR3 nucleotides read TGTGCCAGCAGCACCGGGGTGGTTGGGGCCAACGTCCTGACTTTC. The genes are TRBV7-6 and TRBJ2-6; D perhaps matches TRBD2 (5 bases). V was pared by 5 bases and J by 3 bases, with 11 bases between. The CDR3 has 15 amino acids. The germline CDR1 and CDR2 sequences are SGHVS and FNYEAQ.

The chain uses TRBV9 and TRBJ2-1, with D maybe TRBD2 (6 bases). The V gene's germline CDR1 is SGDLS and CDR2 YYNGEE. V gave up 0 bases and J gave up 7 bases, with 11 bases separating them. The CDR3 sequence is 14 residues long. CDR3 loop: CASSVAGVANEQFF. In nucleotides, the CDR3 is TGTGCCAGCAGCGTAGCGGGAGTGGCAAATGAGCAGTTCTTC.

The chain links TRBV2 to TRBJ1-4, with TRBD1 as a possible D gene (6 bases). The CDR3 covers 16 residues. V gave up 8 bases and J gave up 7 bases, with 23 bases separating them. Germline V gene data show CDR1 as SNHLY and CDR2 as FYNNEI. Here the CDR3 reads CASGKLSGVEGEKLFF. The CDR3 DNA sequence: TGTGCCAGCGGCAAACTCTCAGGGGTCGAGGGTGAAAAACTGTTTTTT. The variable domain in full, completed from reference TRBV2 and TRBJ1-4, reads EPEVTQTPSHQVTQMGQEVILRCVPISNHLYFYWYRQILGQKVEFLVSFYNNEISEKSEIFDDQFSVERPDGSNFTLKIRSTKLEDSAMYFCASGKLSGVEGEKLFFGSGTQLSVL.